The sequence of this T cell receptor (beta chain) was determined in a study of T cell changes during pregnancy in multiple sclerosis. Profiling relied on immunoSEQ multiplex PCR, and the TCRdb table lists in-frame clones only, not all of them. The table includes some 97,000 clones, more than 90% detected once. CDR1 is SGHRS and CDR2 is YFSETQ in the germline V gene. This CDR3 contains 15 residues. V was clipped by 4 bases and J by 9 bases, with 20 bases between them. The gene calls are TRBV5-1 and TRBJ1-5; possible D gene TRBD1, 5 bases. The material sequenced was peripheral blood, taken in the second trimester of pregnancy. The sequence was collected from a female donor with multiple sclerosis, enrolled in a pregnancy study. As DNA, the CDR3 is TGCGCCAGCAGCCCTACCACAGGCTCAAGGTGGCCCCAGCATTTT. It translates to CASSPTTGSRWPQHF.